The present T cell receptor (beta chain) was sequenced within a study of blood T cell repertoires in COVID-19 (TCRdb year 2020). Regarding the study in general: The collaborator samples originated in the United States, Italy and Spain and spanned the acute and convalescent phases of COVID-19. The material from the prospective study consisted of cDNA or gDNA derived from T cells, B-cell-depleted T cells, or PBMCs. Deeply sampled blood TCRbeta repertoires from subjects exposed to, actively infected with, or recovered from COVID-19 were included in the dataset. The repertoires were released in a freely available public database intended as a resource for research on the immune response to SARS-CoV-2. Samples were obtained from the ongoing ImmuneRACE study (first 160 participants) and from over a thousand subjects provided by 6 global collaborators. A de-identified subject ID, COVID-19 status, age in years and sex were almost always included in the sample metadata. Where HLA class I and class II types were available, the types were taken from metadata supplied by the sample provider, not from assay-based typing. Study-level results and caveats: How much clinical and demographic metadata was included differed by source and by participant, and the metadata was provided uncurated.

TCRbeta CDR3 regions were amplified from genomic DNA by means of the immunoSEQ Assay, a bias-controlled multiplex PCR. The authors' pipeline ran thus. Nucleated cell counts per sample were estimated from amplification of reference gene primers within the assay. To quantify the absolute abundance of each unique TCRbeta CDR3 rearrangement, sequence reads were collapsed and filtered. For each sample, productive Simpson clonality was calculated by taking the square root of Simpson's diversity index across productive rearrangements. The table comes from immuneACCESS by way of TCRdb, which keeps in-frame sequences with V and J called. Part of the clones is missing from these tables; in studies checked, under half for an unresolved V gene and the rest for unknown reasons. That table furnishes V, J and clone size, whereas the DNA furnished D and trimming. This sample is represented by under 300,000 clones; over 70% of them were singletons. 4.5% to 7% of the sample is taken by the ten largest.

V is reduced by 2 bases and J by 4 bases, leaving a spacing of 5 bases between them. The CDR3 has 12 amino acids, counting the end cysteine and phenylalanine. Here the CDR3 DNA is all that survives: 36 bases in frame from base 1. CDR1 is given as LGHDT and CDR2 as YNNKEL, both from the germline V gene (reference sequence). This clone was found once. Its specific antigen is unknown. No quality values exist for individual bases; no much larger clone is one base distant. The collaborating institutions used their own protocols to collect whole blood in K2EDTA tubes. For TCRbeta analysis, collaborators shipped samples in one of three forms: frozen whole blood, isolated PBMCs, or DNA extracted from either of those sample types.

Sequencing was performed on peripheral blood. Rearrangement joined TRBV3-1 (or the pseudogene TRBV3-2) to TRBJ2-5; the D gene cannot be resolved reliably. The clonotype was recovered from a man older than 75 with acute or convalescent COVID-19. The nucleotide sequence is given as TGTGCCAGCAGCCAAATTAGAGAGACCCAGTACTTC. This encodes CASSQIRETQYF.